The clone carrying this T cell receptor (beta chain) was counted many times. This sample was included in a study of CD8 T cells in ankylosing spondylitis. TCRdb ran MiXCR on the 5' RACE reads and lists one entry per CDR3 protein. The data hold 85,000 to 100,000 distinct CDR3 sequences, with about 8.6% observed a single time. CDR3 length: 16 residues. Trimming cost V 3 bases and J 8 bases; bases outside gene matches: 9. Germline V gives CDR1 MRHNA, CDR2 SNTAGT. The sample consisted of blood, either unsorted or a sorted T cell fraction (not recorded which). The sequence came from a male donor with ankylosing spondylitis or in good health (not recorded which). The chain carries TRBV6-4 and TRBJ2-1; 11 nucleotides align to TRBD2. Written as DNA, the CDR3 is TGTGCCAGCAGTGAGGGGACTAGCGGACCTGGGGATGAGCAGTTCTTC. It yields the protein CASSEGTSGPGDEQFF.